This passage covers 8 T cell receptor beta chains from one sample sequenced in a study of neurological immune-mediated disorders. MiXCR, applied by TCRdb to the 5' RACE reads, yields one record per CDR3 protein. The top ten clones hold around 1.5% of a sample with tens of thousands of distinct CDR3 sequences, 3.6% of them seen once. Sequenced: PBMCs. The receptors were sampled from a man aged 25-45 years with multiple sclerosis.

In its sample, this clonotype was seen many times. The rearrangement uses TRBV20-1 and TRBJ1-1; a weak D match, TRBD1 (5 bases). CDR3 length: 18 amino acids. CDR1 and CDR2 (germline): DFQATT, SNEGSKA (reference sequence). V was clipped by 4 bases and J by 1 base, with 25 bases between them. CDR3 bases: TGCAGTGCTAACAACTTTAGTCCAGTGCGGGGGGGGAACACTGAAGCTTTCTTT. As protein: CSANNFSPVRGGNTEAFF.

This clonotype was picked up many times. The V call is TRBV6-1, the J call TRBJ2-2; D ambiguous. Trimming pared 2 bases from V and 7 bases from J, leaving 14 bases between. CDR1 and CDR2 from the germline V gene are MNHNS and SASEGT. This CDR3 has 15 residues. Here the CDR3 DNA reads TGTGCCAGCAGTGAACCTGGGATTATGAACGGGGAGCTGTTTTTT. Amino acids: CASSEPGIMNGELFF.

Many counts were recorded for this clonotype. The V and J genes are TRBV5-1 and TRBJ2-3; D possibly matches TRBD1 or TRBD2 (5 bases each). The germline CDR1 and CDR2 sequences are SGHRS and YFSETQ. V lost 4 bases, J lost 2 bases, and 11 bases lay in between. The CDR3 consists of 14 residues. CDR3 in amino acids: CASSEGRPTDTQYF. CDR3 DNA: TGCGCCAGCAGCGAGGGACGGCCCACAGATACGCAGTATTTT.

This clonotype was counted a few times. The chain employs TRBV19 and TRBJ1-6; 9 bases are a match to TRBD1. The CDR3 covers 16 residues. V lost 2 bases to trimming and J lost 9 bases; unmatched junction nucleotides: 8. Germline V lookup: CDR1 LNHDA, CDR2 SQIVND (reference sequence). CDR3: CASSISDGTGSSPLHF. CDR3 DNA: TGTGCCAGTAGTATAAGCGACGGGACAGGGTCTTCACCCCTCCACTTT.

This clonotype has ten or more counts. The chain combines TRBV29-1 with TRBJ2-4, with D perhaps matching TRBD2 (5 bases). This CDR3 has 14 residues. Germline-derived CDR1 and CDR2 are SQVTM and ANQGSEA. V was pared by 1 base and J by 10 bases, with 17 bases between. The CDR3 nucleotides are TGCAGCGTTGAAGTCGGGAAGGGTAGAAAAATTCAGTACTTC. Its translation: CSVEVGKGRKIQYF.

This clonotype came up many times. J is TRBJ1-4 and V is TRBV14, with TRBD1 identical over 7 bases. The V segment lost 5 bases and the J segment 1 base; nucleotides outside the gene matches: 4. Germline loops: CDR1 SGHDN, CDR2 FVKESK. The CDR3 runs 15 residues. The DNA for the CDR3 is TGTGCCAGCAGCTACCGGACAGGAACTAATGAAAAACTGTTTTTT. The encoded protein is CASSYRTGTNEKLFF.

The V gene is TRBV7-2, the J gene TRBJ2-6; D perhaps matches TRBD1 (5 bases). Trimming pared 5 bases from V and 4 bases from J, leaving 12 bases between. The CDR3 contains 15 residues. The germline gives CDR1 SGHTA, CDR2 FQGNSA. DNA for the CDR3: TGTGCCAGCAGCGGCAGGGCTTCCGGGGCCAACGTCCTGACTTTC. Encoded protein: CASSGRASGANVLTF.

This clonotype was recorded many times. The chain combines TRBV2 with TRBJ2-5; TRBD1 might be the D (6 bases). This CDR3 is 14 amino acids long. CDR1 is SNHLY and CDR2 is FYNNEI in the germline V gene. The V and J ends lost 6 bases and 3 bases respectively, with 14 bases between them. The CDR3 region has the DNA TGTGCCAGCAGGCCAGCAGGGGCCGAAGAGACCCAGTACTTC. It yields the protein CASRPAGAEETQYF.